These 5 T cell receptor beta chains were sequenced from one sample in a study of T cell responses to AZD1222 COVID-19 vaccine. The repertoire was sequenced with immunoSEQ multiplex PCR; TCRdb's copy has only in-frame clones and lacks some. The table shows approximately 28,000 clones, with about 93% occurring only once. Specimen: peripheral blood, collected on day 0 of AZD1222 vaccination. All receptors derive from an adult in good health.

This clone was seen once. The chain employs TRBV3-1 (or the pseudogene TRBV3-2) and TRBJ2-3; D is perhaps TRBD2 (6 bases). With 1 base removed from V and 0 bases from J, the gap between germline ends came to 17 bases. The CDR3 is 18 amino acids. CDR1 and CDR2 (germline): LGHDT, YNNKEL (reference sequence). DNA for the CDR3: TGTGCCAGCAGCCAAGGGTTGTGGCGGGACTCTAGCACAGATACGCAGTATTTT. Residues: CASSQGLWRDSSTDTQYF.

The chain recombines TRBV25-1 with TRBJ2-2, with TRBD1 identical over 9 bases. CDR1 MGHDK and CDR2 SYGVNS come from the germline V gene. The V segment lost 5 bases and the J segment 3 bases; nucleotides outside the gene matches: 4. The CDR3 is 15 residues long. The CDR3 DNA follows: TGTGCCAGCAGTTCCCGGGACAGGGACACCGGGGAGCTGTTTTTT. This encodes CASSSRDRDTGELFF.

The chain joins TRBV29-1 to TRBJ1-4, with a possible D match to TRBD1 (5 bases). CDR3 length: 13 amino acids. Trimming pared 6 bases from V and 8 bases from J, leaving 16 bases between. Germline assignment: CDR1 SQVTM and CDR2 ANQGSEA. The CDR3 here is CSVATVNREKLFF. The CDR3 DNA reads TGCAGCGTCGCCACAGTGAACAGGGAAAAACTGTTTTTT. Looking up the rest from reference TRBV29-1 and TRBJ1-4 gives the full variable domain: SAVISQKPSRDICQRGTSLTIQCQVDSQVTMMFWYRQQPGQSLTLIATANQGSEATYESGFVIDKFPISRPNLTFSTLTVSNMSPEDSSIYLCSVATVNREKLFFGSGTQLSVL.

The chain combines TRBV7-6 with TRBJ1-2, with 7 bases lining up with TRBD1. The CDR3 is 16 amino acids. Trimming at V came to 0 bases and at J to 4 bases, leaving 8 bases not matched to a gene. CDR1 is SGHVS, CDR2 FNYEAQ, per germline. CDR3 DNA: TGTGCCAGCAGCTTAGCCGGAGGCAGGGGGGGCTATGGCTACACCTTC. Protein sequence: CASSLAGGRGGYGYTF.

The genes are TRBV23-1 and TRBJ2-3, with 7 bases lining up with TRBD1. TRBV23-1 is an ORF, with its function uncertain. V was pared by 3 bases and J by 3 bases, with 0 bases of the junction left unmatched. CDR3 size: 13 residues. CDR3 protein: CASSQTGTDTQYF. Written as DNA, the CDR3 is TGCGCCAGCAGTCAGACAGGGACAGATACGCAGTATTTT.